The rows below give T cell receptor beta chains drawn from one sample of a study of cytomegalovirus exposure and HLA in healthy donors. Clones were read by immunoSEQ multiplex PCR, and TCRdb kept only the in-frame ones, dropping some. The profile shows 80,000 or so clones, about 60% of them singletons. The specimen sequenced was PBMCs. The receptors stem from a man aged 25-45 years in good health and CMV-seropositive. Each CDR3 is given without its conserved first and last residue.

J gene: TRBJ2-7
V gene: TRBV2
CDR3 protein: ASRGTSTRQY

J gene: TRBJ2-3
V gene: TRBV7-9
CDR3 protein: ASSFGTSGSRTDTQY

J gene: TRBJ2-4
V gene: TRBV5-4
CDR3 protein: ASSLVGGGAQNIQY

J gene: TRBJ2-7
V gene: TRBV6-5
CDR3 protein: ASSPHSSYEQY

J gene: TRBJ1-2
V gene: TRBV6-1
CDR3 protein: ANRRPGGSYGYT

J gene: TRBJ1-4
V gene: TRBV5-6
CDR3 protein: ASSLERQGKLF

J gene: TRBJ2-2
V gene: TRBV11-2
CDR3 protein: ASSLDSGGYTGELF

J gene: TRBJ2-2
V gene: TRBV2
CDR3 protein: ASIARAGGGTGELF

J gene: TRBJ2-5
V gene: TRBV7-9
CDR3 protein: ASSPGTNQETQY

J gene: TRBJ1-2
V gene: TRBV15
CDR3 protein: ATSADSNYGYT

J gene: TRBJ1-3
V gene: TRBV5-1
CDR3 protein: ASSSRTGFGNTIY

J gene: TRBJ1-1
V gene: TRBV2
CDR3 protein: ASMGLEAF

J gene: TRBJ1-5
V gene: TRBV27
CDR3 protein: ASSLSYLVGGQPQH

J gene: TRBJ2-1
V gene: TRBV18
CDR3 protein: ASSPGYEQF

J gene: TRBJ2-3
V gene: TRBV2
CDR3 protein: ASKGDRADTQY

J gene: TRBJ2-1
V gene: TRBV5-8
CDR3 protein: ASSLTSGSYNEQF

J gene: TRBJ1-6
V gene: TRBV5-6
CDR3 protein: ASSWGRGLGSPLH

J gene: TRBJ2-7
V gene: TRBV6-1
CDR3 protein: ASSEVIRDEQY

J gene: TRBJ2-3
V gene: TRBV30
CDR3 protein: AWSAGTSLGDTQY

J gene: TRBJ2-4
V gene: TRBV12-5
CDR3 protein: ASGLQLGGTVGKNIQY

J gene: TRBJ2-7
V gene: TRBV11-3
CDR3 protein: ASSLDAGPYEQY

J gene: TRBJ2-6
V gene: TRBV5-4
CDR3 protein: ASALGGSGANVLT